Below, 9 T cell receptor beta chains from the same sample are listed, as sequenced in a study of blood T cell repertoires in COVID-19. Clones were sequenced by immunoSEQ multiplex PCR, and TCRdb holds only the in-frame ones, with some missing. The profile shows over 250,000 clones, roughly 80% of them singletons. Sequencing was carried out using PBMCs or T cells enriched from blood (not recorded which). The receptor set was obtained from a man in his forties who had been exposed to COVID-19.

This clone was observed a handful of times. This chain connects TRBV5-4 to TRBJ1-2; TRBD1 matches 9 bases. Germline V lookup: CDR1 SGHNT, CDR2 YYREEE (reference sequence). J lost 6 bases, V lost 1 base, and 10 bases had no gene match. The CDR3 spans 16 residues. For the CDR3, the DNA is TGTGCCAGCAGCTTGTTGGACAGGGGTGATCGGAATGGCTACACCTTC. Protein: CASSLLDRGDRNGYTF.

The chain employs TRBV21-1 and TRBJ2-7; the table gives TRBD2 as D, unverified against the DNA. TRBV21-1 is a known pseudogene. This CDR3 comprises 13 residues. The CDR3 nucleotides are TGTGCCAGCAGCAACAGGACTCTCTACGAGCAGTACTTC. Encoded protein: CASSNRTLYEQYF.

This clone has only one observation. The chain links TRBV7-3 to TRBJ2-5; the D gene is possibly TRBD2 (5 bases). The germline V gene encodes CDR1 SGHTA and CDR2 FQGTGA. V lost 1 base, J lost 0 bases, and 18 bases lay in between. The CDR3 has 18 residues. The CDR3 DNA follows: TGTGCCAGCAGCTTAAATCTAGGTATTGCGGGCCACCAAGAGACCCAGTACTTC. It translates to CASSLNLGIAGHQETQYF.

The chain combines TRBV5-1 with TRBJ1-5; tentatively, D is TRBD1 (6 bases). Germline assignment: CDR1 SGHRS and CDR2 YFSETQ. The CDR3 contains 15 residues. V gave up 1 base and J gave up 3 bases, with 11 bases separating them. The CDR3 is CASSLSGQVNQPQHF. CDR3 coding DNA: TGCGCCAGCAGCTTGTCGGGACAAGTCAATCAGCCCCAGCATTTT.

V usage is TRBV19 and J usage is TRBJ2-7, with a tentative D call TRBD2 (5 bases). There are 15 residues in the CDR3. V dropped 7 bases and J dropped 2 bases, with 18 bases sitting between them. In germline, CDR1 is LNHDA, CDR2 SQIVND (reference sequence). DNA for the CDR3: TGTGCCAGTACCCCGGGAAGAGGAATTACCTACGAGCAGTACTTC. Its translation is CASTPGRGITYEQYF.

The J gene is TRBJ2-1, the V gene TRBV27, with a possible D match to TRBD1 (6 bases). The V end lost 3 bases, the J end lost 3 bases, and 9 bases lay between the germline ends. Germline loops: CDR1 MNHEY, CDR2 SMNVEV (reference sequence). CDR3 length: 14 residues. The CDR3 sequence is CASSFTGIYNEQFF. The CDR3 nucleotides read TGTGCCAGCAGTTTTACAGGGATCTACAATGAGCAGTTCTTC.

V and J are TRBV5-4 and TRBJ2-2, with 11 bases lining up with TRBD2. This CDR3 has 17 residues. The J segment lost 2 bases and the V segment lost 5 bases, leaving 8 bases of the junction unmatched. Germline V lookup: CDR1 SGHNT, CDR2 YYREEE (reference sequence). Written as DNA, the CDR3 is TGTGCCAGCAGGGGGGGGCTAGCGGGAGGAAACACCGGGGAGCTGTTTTTT. Translated, it gives CASRGGLAGGNTGELFF.

The gene calls are TRBV11-3 and TRBJ2-2; 12 bases map to TRBD2. Per the germline V gene, CDR1 is SGHNT and CDR2 is YENEEA. This CDR3 contains 18 residues. J lost 5 bases, V lost 5 bases, and 12 bases had no gene match. The CDR3 loop is CASSLRTSGAAKTGELFF. The CDR3 nucleotides are TGTGCCAGCAGCCTCCGGACTAGCGGGGCCGCCAAGACCGGGGAGCTGTTTTTT.

The V and J genes are TRBV7-3 and TRBJ2-1; 11 positions agree with TRBD2. Unmatched junction bases numbered 17, after V lost 5 bases and J lost 2 bases. The CDR3 extends over 20 amino acids. The germline V gene has CDR1 SGHTA and CDR2 FQGTGA. In nucleotides, the CDR3 is TGTGCCAGCAGCCCATTCGGGGTATTGACTAGCGGGAAGGCCTACAATGAGCAGTTCTTC. Amino acid sequence: CASSPFGVLTSGKAYNEQFF.